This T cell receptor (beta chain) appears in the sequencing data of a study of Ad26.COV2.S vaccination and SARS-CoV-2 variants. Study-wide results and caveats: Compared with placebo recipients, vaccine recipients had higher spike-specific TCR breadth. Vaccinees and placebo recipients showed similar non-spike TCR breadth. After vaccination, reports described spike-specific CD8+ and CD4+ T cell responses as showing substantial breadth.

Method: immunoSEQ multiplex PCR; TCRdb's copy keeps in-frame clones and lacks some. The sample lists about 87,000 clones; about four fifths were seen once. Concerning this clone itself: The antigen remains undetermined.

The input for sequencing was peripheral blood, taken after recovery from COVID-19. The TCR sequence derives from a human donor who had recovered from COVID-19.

CDR3 in DNA: TGCGCCAGCAGCCAAGATAAAATCGGACCAATCGGGGAAAAACTGTTTTTT. This encodes CASSQDKIGPIGEKLFF. The chain carries TRBV4-3 and TRBJ1-4; D unclear. This CDR3 is 17 amino acids long. Trimming left V 0 bases short and J 8 bases short, with 19 bases between. Germline CDR1 LGHNA, CDR2 YSLEER.